These 23 T cell receptor beta chains were all obtained from the same sample, sequenced in a study of human T cells and chemical hapten exposure. TCRdb itself ran the RACE reads through MiXCR, one entry per CDR3 protein. The table includes 250,000 to 300,000 distinct CDR3 sequences, almost 8% detected once. The sample's time point: pre-sensitization, week 0. Treatment meaning: therapeutic diphenylcyclopropenone sensitization with weekly scalp DPC. This material consisted of whole blood, taken in connection with sensitization to the hapten diphenylcyclopropenone (DPC). The receptors were sampled from a man aged 18 to 35 with alopecia areata. Some clones in this sample may be carry-over from other donors' samples.

The chain recombines TRBV2 with TRBJ1-6, with D perhaps TRBD1 (6 bases). The CDR3 has 16 residues. Germline assignment: CDR1 SNHLY and CDR2 FYNNEI. Trimming removed 4 bases from V and 7 bases from J, with 17 bases in between. CDR3 nucleotide sequence: TGTGCCAGCAGTGGTACGTCAGGGGCCTGGAATTCACCCCTCCACTTT. Translation: CASSGTSGAWNSPLHF.

At least ten counts were recorded for this clonotype. The chain has TRBV5-5 and TRBJ2-7; no reliable D call. Germline CDR1 SGHKS, CDR2 YYEKEE (reference sequence). Trimming cost V 0 bases and J 4 bases, with 14 bases left between them. The CDR3 covers 15 residues. The CDR3 reads CASSLGSPGRYEQYF. The DNA for the CDR3 is TGTGCCAGCAGCTTGGGGTCGCCCGGTAGGTACGAGCAGTACTTC.

The chain carries TRBV4-3 and TRBJ1-5, with D unresolved. Germline-derived CDR1 and CDR2 are LGHNA and YSLEER. This CDR3 comprises 16 residues. Trimming took 0 bases from V and 6 from J, leaving 15 bases between them. The DNA of the CDR3 is TGCGCCAGCAGCCAAGATCGGCGGAATAGCGGTCAGCCCCAGCATTTT. It specifies CASSQDRRNSGQPQHF.

This clonotype was observed a handful of times. The rearrangement uses TRBV5-1 and TRBJ2-7, with TRBD1 identical over 7 bases. The CDR3 runs 14 residues. Germline V CDR1 and CDR2: SGHRS, YFSETQ. Trimming at V came to 2 bases and at J to 2 bases, leaving 4 bases not matched to a gene. CDR3 nucleotide sequence: TGCGCCAGCAGCTTCACAGGGGACACCTACGAGCAGTACTTC. It yields the protein CASSFTGDTYEQYF.

This clonotype was picked up a small number of times. This chain connects TRBV11-1 to TRBJ2-7, with D tentatively TRBD1 (6 bases). V lost 5 bases, J lost 3 bases, and 17 bases lay in between. The CDR3 sequence is 15 residues long. Germline assignment: CDR1 SGHAT and CDR2 FQDESV (reference sequence). CDR3 protein: CASSLRDTKNYEQYF. The DNA for the CDR3 is TGTGCCAGCAGCCTCCGGGACACCAAGAACTACGAGCAGTACTTC.

The V and J genes are TRBV7-9 and TRBJ1-4; no firm D call. V was clipped by 5 bases and J by 3 bases, with 16 bases between them. Germline CDR1 SEHNR, CDR2 FQNEAQ (reference sequence). The CDR3 covers 16 residues. As DNA, the CDR3 is TGTGCCAGCAGCCCCCGCCTGGGCAGTTCTAATGAAAAACTGTTTTTT. Its translation: CASSPRLGSSNEKLFF.

This clonotype was observed a few times. The chain has TRBV5-1 and TRBJ2-7; weak D call: TRBD1 (7 bases). Per germline, CDR1 SGHRS and CDR2 YFSETQ. V was cut by 4 bases and J by 5 bases, with 16 bases left in between. The CDR3 length is 14 residues. The CDR3 nucleotides are TGCGCCAGCAGCCCCCAGGGGGGTATCCACGAGCAGTACTTC. Protein sequence: CASSPQGGIHEQYF.

The J gene is TRBJ2-2, the V gene TRBV3-1; possibly TRBD1 or TRBD2 for D (5 bases each). The germline V gene has CDR1 LGHDT and CDR2 YNNKEL (reference sequence). Deletions cut 3 bases from V and 6 bases from J, with 14 bases between. The CDR3 has 15 amino acids. The CDR3 bases are TGTGCCAGCAGCCACACGAGCCGGGGCGCCGGGGAGCTGTTTTTT. This sequence encodes CASSHTSRGAGELFF.

This clonotype occurred a few times. V and J are TRBV4-1 and TRBJ2-7; 9 bases map to TRBD1. In germline, CDR1 is MGHRA, CDR2 YSYEKL. The CDR3 has 16 residues. Trimming cost V 5 bases and J 5 bases; bases outside gene matches: 13. CDR3 coding DNA: TGCGCCAGCAGCTTCGGACAGGGGATCAAATTTGACGAGCAGTACGTC. Translation gives CASSFGQGIKFDEQYV.

CDR3 nucleotide sequence: TGTGCCAGCAGCGCCCTCACAGGGAAGGCTGAAGCTTTCTTT. Translated, it gives CASSALTGKAEAFF. This chain links TRBV11-1 with TRBJ1-1, with a weak D call TRBD1 (6 bases). V lost 5 bases and J lost 6, with 16 bases in between. The CDR3 totals 14 residues. Germline CDR1 is SGHAT and CDR2 is FQDESV (reference sequence).

The V and J genes are TRBV3-1 and TRBJ2-4, with D perhaps TRBD2 (6 bases). V lost 6 bases and J lost 1, with 13 bases in between. Germline V gene sequence: CDR1 LGHDT, CDR2 YNNKEL (reference sequence). The CDR3 is 15 residues long. CDR3 amino acids: CASRKQAGAKNIQYF. CDR3 DNA: TGTGCCAGCAGGAAACAGGCGGGGGCCAAAAACATTCAGTACTTC.

The chain employs TRBV29-1 and TRBJ2-7; TRBD1 is a possible D gene (5 bases). V lost 5 bases, J lost 2 bases, and 19 bases lay in between. This CDR3 comprises 15 residues. CDR1 and CDR2 from the germline V gene are SQVTM and ANQGSEA. The DNA of the CDR3 is TGCAGCGTTCGAAGTAACTTACAGGTGCCCTACGAGCAGTACTTC. Translation gives CSVRSNLQVPYEQYF.

This rearrangement joins TRBV7-2 to TRBJ1-6, with D unclear. Germline CDR1 is SGHTA and CDR2 is FQGNSA. V was cut by 3 bases and J by 0 bases, with 9 bases left in between. The CDR3 totals 16 residues. CDR3 sequence reads: CASSLARSSYNSPLHF. In nucleotides, the CDR3 is TGTGCCAGCAGCTTGGCCCGGAGCTCCTATAATTCACCCCTCCACTTT.

This clonotype was detected ten times or more. V gene TRBV7-3 combines with J gene TRBJ2-6; D remains unclear. This CDR3 has 16 amino acids. Per the germline V gene, CDR1 is SGHTA and CDR2 is FQGTGA. V was trimmed by 1 base and J by 0 bases, leaving 7 bases between them. This chain's CDR3 is CASSLSLGSGANVLTF. The CDR3 nucleotides read TGTGCCAGCAGCTTAAGTTTGGGCTCTGGGGCCAACGTCCTGACTTTC.

The table lists this clonotype with a few counts. The chain uses TRBV12-3 or TRBV12-4 and TRBJ2-3; 8 nucleotides align to TRBD2. Losses at the gene ends were 3 bases for V and 0 bases for J; bases not matched to a gene: 8. The CDR3 has 17 amino acids. The CDR3 loop is CASSFWASGGSTDTQYF. The CDR3 DNA is TGTGCCAGCAGTTTCTGGGCCAGCGGGGGAAGCACAGATACGCAGTATTTT.

In its sample, this clonotype was seen many times. The chain has TRBV7-9 and TRBJ2-1; no definite D call. CDR1 is SEHNR and CDR2 is FQNEAQ in the germline V gene (reference sequence). This CDR3 is built from 12 residues. V lost 2 bases, J lost 6 bases, and 5 bases lay in between. The CDR3 region has the DNA TGTGCCAGCAGCTTATTAAGCAATGAGCAGTTCTTC. It encodes CASSLLSNEQFF.

The rearrangement joins TRBV6-5 to TRBJ1-2, with 7 bases that match TRBD1. Germline V gives CDR1 MNHEY, CDR2 SVGAGI. V trimming: 6 bases; J trimming: 2 bases; junction bases outside the gene matches: 3. This CDR3 contains 13 residues. The CDR3 coding sequence is TGTGCCAGCAGAGGGACAGCGAACTATGGCTACACCTTC. This gives the protein CASRGTANYGYTF.

The sample holds a few counts of this clonotype. This chain uses TRBV11-3 with TRBJ2-1, with TRBD2 identical over 15 bases. V gave up 0 bases and J gave up 6 bases; unmatched junction bases: 3. CDR1 is SGHNT and CDR2 is YENEEA in the germline V gene. The CDR3 covers 17 residues. CDR3 in DNA: TGTGCCAGCAGCTTAGAAGGGACTAGCGGGGGGCCCAATGAGCAGTTCTTC. Translation gives CASSLEGTSGGPNEQFF.

The sample holds many counts of this clonotype. The chain links TRBV7-2 to TRBJ2-3; TRBD1 might be the D (6 bases). The CDR3 has 14 amino acids. Germline V gives CDR1 SGHTA, CDR2 FQGNSA. V was cut by 5 bases and J by 6 bases, with 15 bases left in between. The CDR3 region is CASSPVHREDTQYF. The CDR3 DNA follows: TGTGCCAGCAGCCCAGTTCACAGGGAGGATACGCAGTATTTT. Full variable domain (outside the CDR3, taken from reference TRBV7-2 and TRBJ2-3): GAGVSQSPSNKVTEKGKDVELRCDPISGHTALYWYRQSLGQGLEFLIYFQGNSAPDKSGLPSDRFSAERTGGSVSTLTIQRTQQEDSAVYLCASSPVHREDTQYFGPGTRLTVL.

This chain links TRBV21-1 with TRBJ2-1; TRBD1, as called in the table, went unchecked against the DNA. TRBV21-1 is given as a pseudogene. This CDR3 is built from 14 residues. CDR3 DNA: TGTGCCGGCTCAAACAGGGAGAGCTACAATGAGCAGTTCTTC. Protein sequence: CAGSNRESYNEQFF.

A few counts support this clonotype. The chain has TRBV10-3 and TRBJ2-3; 8 bases are shared with TRBD1. V trimming: 2 bases; J trimming: 3 bases; junction bases outside the gene matches: 4. CDR1 and CDR2 from the germline V gene are ENHRY and SYGVKD. CDR3 size: 15 residues. The CDR3 sequence is CAISEQGAVTDTQYF. The CDR3 DNA sequence: TGTGCCATCAGTGAGCAGGGGGCAGTGACAGATACGCAGTATTTT.

This clonotype was detected many times. V is TRBV21-1 and J is TRBJ1-1; no check of the table's D call, TRBD1, against the DNA was made. TRBV21-1 is an annotated pseudogene. There are 15 residues in the CDR3. The CDR3, as DNA: TGTGCCAGCAGCAAAGTGGGGACATCGAACACTGAAGCTTTCTTT. Protein product: CASSKVGTSNTEAFF.

This clonotype appeared many times. V gene TRBV7-9 combines with J gene TRBJ1-4; 8 nucleotides agree with TRBD1. The CDR3 runs to 13 residues. V dropped 4 bases and J dropped 7; count of bases not matched to a gene: 2. Germline V gene sequence: CDR1 SEHNR, CDR2 FQNEAQ (reference sequence). CDR3 DNA: TGTGCCAGCAGCTCCGGGACAGGTGAAAAACTGTTTTTT. It translates to CASSSGTGEKLFF.